One sample yielded the 19 T cell receptor beta chains listed below, sequenced in a study of tumor and adjacent non-tumor tissue in lung cancer. The library came from three nested PCR rounds adapted from ARM-PCR protocols. Using its own MiXCR run on the multiplex PCR reads, TCRdb lists one record per CDR3 protein. The sample includes 90,000 to 130,000 distinct CDR3 sequences, about 87% of them seen just once. RNA was extracted from bulk tissue without any cell sorting. The sequenced sample was lung tumor tissue. These receptors were obtained from a man in his 70s with non-small cell lung cancer.

The chain carries TRBV7-9 and TRBJ1-1; possibly TRBD1 for D (5 bases). In germline, CDR1 is SEHNR, CDR2 FQNEAQ (reference sequence). V gave up 5 bases and J gave up 6 bases, with 13 bases separating them. This CDR3 has 13 residues. CDR3 DNA sequence: TGTGCCAGCAGCGCAGGGTCGGAGTCTGAAGCTTTCTTT. It codes for CASSAGSESEAFF.

As for this clonotype: One junction end disagrees with the germline gene, perhaps due to a read error. This chain joins TRBV12-3 or TRBV12-4 and TRBJ1-2; D call uncertain. The CDR3 has 11 amino acids. For the CDR3, the DNA is TGTGCTAGCAGTTCAGACGAAGGCCGCACCTTC. Translating gives CASSSDEGRTF.

Ten or more counts support this clonotype. The genes are TRBV5-4 and TRBJ2-1, with 8 nucleotides matching TRBD2. The CDR3 has 15 residues. After removal of 0 bases from V and 7 bases from J, the junction contained 6 bases not matched to a gene. CDR1 and CDR2 from the germline V gene are SGHNT and YYREEE (reference sequence). CDR3 DNA: TGTGCCAGCAGCTTGGTCGGGGGGGCCAAGAATGAGCAGTTCTTC. Residues: CASSLVGGAKNEQFF.

This clonotype was picked up many times. The chain links TRBV6-1 to TRBJ1-1; D might be TRBD1 (6 bases). Germline V gene data show CDR1 as MNHNS and CDR2 as SASEGT. V lost 4 bases and J lost 1, with 13 bases in between. The CDR3 loop spans 15 amino acids. Here the CDR3 reads CASSARQGTNTEAFF. CDR3 nucleotides: TGTGCCAGCAGTGCCCGTCAGGGGACGAACACTGAAGCTTTCTTT.

As for this clonotype: One end of the junction fails to match germline, which may point to a read error. The rearrangement uses TRBV11-1 and TRBJ2-5; D unresolved. Germline V gene sequence: CDR1 SGHAT, CDR2 FQDESV (reference sequence). This CDR3 has 13 amino acids. This CDR3 reads CASSLFRQEIQYF. The CDR3 nucleotides are TGTGCCAGCAGCCTTTTCAGGCAGGAGATCCAGTACTTC. Together with reference TRBV11-1 and TRBJ2-5, the CDR3 gives the full variable domain: EAEVAQSPRYKITEKSQAVAFWCDPISGHATLYWYRQILGQGPELLVQFQDESVVDDSQLPKDRFSAERLKGVDSTLKIQPAELGDSAMYLCASSLFRQEIQYFGPGTRLLVL.

Details on this clonotype: This may stem from a read error, because a much larger clone lies one nucleotide away. This rearrangement joins TRBV7-2 to TRBJ2-7; TRBD2 is a possible D gene (5 bases). The CDR3 consists of 14 residues. The V and J ends lost 8 bases and 7 bases respectively, with 21 bases between them. Germline assignment: CDR1 SGHTA and CDR2 FQGNSA. The CDR3 sequence: CASRDVRASGEQYF. The CDR3 DNA is TGTGCCAGCCGCGACGTGAGGGCCTCGGGGGAGCAGTACTTC.

This chain joins TRBV11-2 and TRBJ2-5, with 9 positions matching TRBD2. Per the germline V gene, CDR1 is SGHAT and CDR2 is FQNNGV. This CDR3 region has 15 residues. This CDR3 is CACSIIPETSGTQYF. The CDR3 region has the DNA TGTGCTTGCAGCATTATCCCCGAGACTAGCGGGACCCAGTACTTC. Full variable domain (outside the CDR3, taken from reference TRBV11-2 and TRBJ2-5): EAGVAQSPRYKIIEKRQSVAFWCNPISGHATLYWYQQILGQGPKLLIQFQNNGVVDDSQLPKDRFSAERLKGVDSTLKIQPAKLEDSAVYLCACSIIPETSGTQYFGPGTRLLVL.

The chain recombines TRBV6-1 with TRBJ1-5; 7 bases are a match to TRBD1. CDR1 is MNHNS, CDR2 SASEGT, per germline. V shed 6 bases, J shed 5 bases, and the junction held 10 bases outside the gene matches. The CDR3 covers 15 residues. CDR3 in amino acids: CASRDRSSPDQPQHF. In nucleotides, the CDR3 is TGTGCCAGCAGGGACAGGAGCTCACCCGATCAGCCCCAGCATTTT.

CDR3 sequence: CASSEIGTSGRCVRNEQFF. The CDR3 nucleotides are TGTGCCAGCAGTGAAATTGGGACTAGCGGGAGGTGTGTGAGGAATGAGCAGTTCTTC. This chain joins TRBV6-1 and TRBJ2-1, with 15 bases matching TRBD2. The CDR3 extends over 19 amino acids. With 2 bases clipped from V and 7 bases from J, the junction kept 12 bases outside the gene matches. The germline CDR1 and CDR2 sequences are MNHNS and SASEGT.

This chain uses TRBV29-1 with TRBJ2-7; tentatively, D is TRBD1 (7 bases). Germline V CDR1 and CDR2: SQVTM, ANQGSEA. This CDR3 comprises 14 residues. V was trimmed by 2 bases and J by 2 bases, leaving 13 bases between them. DNA of the CDR3: TGCAGCGTTGAAACGGCGGGACAGACCTACGAGCAGTACTTC. It codes for CSVETAGQTYEQYF.

By its share, this clonotype is large. Here the CDR3 DNA reads TGTGCCAGCAGTTCCCAAAGCTCCTATAATTCACCCCTCCACTTT. Its protein product is CASSSQSSYNSPLHF. V and J are TRBV11-2 and TRBJ1-6; D uncertain. There are 15 residues in the CDR3. The ends were cut back, 6 bases at V and 0 bases at J, with 9 bases in the middle. Germline loops: CDR1 SGHAT, CDR2 FQNNGV. Combining the CDR3 with reference TRBV11-2 and TRBJ1-6 gives the whole variable domain EAGVAQSPRYKIIEKRQSVAFWCNPISGHATLYWYQQILGQGPKLLIQFQNNGVVDDSQLPKDRFSAERLKGVDSTLKIQPAKLEDSAVYLCASSSQSSYNSPLHFGNGTRLTVT.

As regards this clonotype: At one of its ends the junction is not consistent with the germline gene, which may arise from a read error. The chain couples TRBV11-2 to TRBJ2-3; D might be TRBD2 (7 bases). Germline values: CDR1 SGHAT, CDR2 FQNNGV. The CDR3 extends over 17 amino acids. CDR3 nucleotide sequence: TGTGCCAGCAGCCCTAGACAAGTGGGGGGGCATCGAGATACGCAGTGTTTT. This gives the protein CASSPRQVGGHRDTQCF.

This clonotype was recorded at least ten times. The chain is built from TRBV28 and TRBJ2-5, with 7 nucleotides matching TRBD2. This CDR3 contains 15 residues. J gave up 7 bases and V 6 bases, and 14 bases lay outside the gene matches. Germline CDR1 MDHEN, CDR2 SYDVKM. CDR3 sequence: CASSTRRGTGGTQYF. The CDR3 DNA is TGTGCCAGCAGCACAAGGCGGGGGACGGGTGGGACCCAGTACTTC.

With regard to this clonotype: Germline and junction disagree at one end, which may indicate a read error. V usage is TRBV13 and J usage is TRBJ2-2; TRBD1 agrees at 8 bases. From germline, CDR1 is PRHDT and CDR2 FYEKMQ (reference sequence). This CDR3 comprises 16 residues. DNA for the CDR3: TGTGTCAGCAGTTTAGGGACAGGTTCGGTCACCGGGGAGCTGTTTTTT. This encodes CVSSLGTGSVTGELFF.

Turning to this clonotype: The junction and the germline gene differ at one end; a read error may be behind it. This chain links TRBV5-1 with TRBJ2-1, with 10 bases lining up with TRBD2. CDR3 length: 18 residues. Germline CDR1 and CDR2: SGHRS and YFSETQ. The CDR3: CPSSWGLAPGLSVEEQFF. CDR3 nucleotides: TGCCCCAGCAGCTGGGGACTAGCGCCCGGCCTCTCTGTCGAAGAGCAGTTCTTC.

Remarks on this clonotype: Mismatch with germline at one junction end may stem from a read error. The chain is built from TRBV6-1 and TRBJ1-5; 10 bases align to TRBD1. The CDR3 sequence is 15 residues long. The germline V gene encodes CDR1 MNHNS and CDR2 SASEGT. CDR3 DNA sequence: TGTGCCAACAGTGAAGAGACAGGGGGCATTCAGCCCCAGCATTTT. Translating it yields CANSEETGGIQPQHF.

In regard to this clonotype: The final CDR3 position lacks the conserved phenylalanine or tryptophan, pointing to a likely read error. Because the CDR3's place on the DNA is in doubt, the DNA is left out and the CDR3 is given as listed by TCRdb. The V call is TRBV20-1, the J call TRBJ1-1. Looked up from germline, CDR1 is DFQATT and CDR2 is SNEGSKA (reference sequence). The CDR3 spans 12 residues, counting both ends. The CDR3 here is CSARGLNTEDFL.

J is TRBJ1-2 and V is TRBV6-1; D uncertain. V lost 0 bases and J 7 bases, leaving 9 bases between the germline ends. Germline V CDR1 and CDR2: MNHNS, SASEGT. There are 13 residues in the CDR3. CDR3 DNA sequence: TGTGCCAGCAGTGAAGCCAGGAGGATTGGCTACACCTTC. Translation gives CASSEARRIGYTF.

The sample holds one count of this clonotype. Because it lacks the conserved phenylalanine or tryptophan at the end, this CDR3 is likely a read error. The gene calls are TRBV11-1 and TRBJ2-3; D perhaps matches TRBD1 (6 bases). Germline CDR1 is SGHAT and CDR2 is FQDESV (reference sequence). The CDR3 runs to 15 residues. The CDR3 loop reads CVSSLSGTYTDTQYC. In DNA, the CDR3 is TGTGTCAGCAGCCTTTCCGGGACATACACAGACACGCAGTATTGT.